Shown below are 20 T cell receptor beta chains from a single sample sequenced in a study of monozygotic twins with inflammatory bowel disease. TCRdb reprocessed the 5' RACE reads, keeping one entry per CDR3 protein, no DNA. The sample totals 88,000 or so distinct CDR3 sequences. The sequencing sample was made of blood. These receptor sequences come from a human donor with ulcerative colitis or Crohn's disease, or a healthy co-twin of an affected twin (not recorded which).

This chain links TRBV29-1 with TRBJ2-6; TCRdb's D call of TRBD2 is untestable without DNA. This CDR3 is 16 amino acids long. The V gene's germline CDR1 is SQVTM and CDR2 ANQGSEA. The CDR3 loop reads CSVEMDYSSGANVLTF.

The J gene is TRBJ1-5, the V gene TRBV12-3 or TRBV12-4; the D call from TCRdb, TRBD1, cannot be confirmed without DNA. This CDR3 spans 16 amino acids. CDR3: CASAPRDRLSNQPQHF.

The J gene is TRBJ1-1, the V gene TRBV27. CDR1 is MNHEY and CDR2 is SMNVEV in the germline V gene (reference sequence). The CDR3 sequence is 15 residues long. The chain's CDR3 is CASSLSPIGNTEAFF.

The V gene is TRBV3-1, the J gene TRBJ2-7; no DNA is available, so the TRBD1 call from TCRdb remains unchecked. Germline lookup yields CDR1 LGHDT and CDR2 YNNKEL (reference sequence). This CDR3 region has 18 residues. The CDR3 spells CASSQDMFGDRGFYEQYF.

This chain joins TRBV18 and TRBJ2-7; TCRdb calls TRBD1, which cannot be checked without DNA. This CDR3 is 14 amino acids long. The germline gives CDR1 KGHSH, CDR2 LQKENI. CDR3 in amino acids: CASSPQGARYEQYF.

V gene TRBV20-1 combines with J gene TRBJ2-3; the D call of TRBD2 rests on TCRdb alone, since no DNA is present to check it. Germline V CDR1 and CDR2: DFQATT, SNEGSKA (reference sequence). This CDR3 is 13 amino acids long. CDR3 loop: CSAHLADTDTQYF.

The chain carries TRBV19 and TRBJ1-1; lacking DNA, the TRBD1 call made by TCRdb goes unchecked. The CDR3 has 13 residues. Germline values: CDR1 LNHDA, CDR2 SQIVND (reference sequence). The CDR3 sequence: CASSRSPGTEAFF. The complete variable domain, with remaining parts taken from reference TRBV19 and TRBJ1-1, reads DGGITQSPKYLFRKEGQNVTLSCEQNLNHDAMYWYRQDPGQGLRLIYYSQIVNDFQKGDIAEGYSVSREKKESFPLTVTSAQKNPTAFYLCASSRSPGTEAFFGQGTRLTVV.

The chain carries TRBV19 and TRBJ1-1. CDR3 length: 13 amino acids. Germline CDR1 reads LNHDA; CDR2 reads SQIVND (reference sequence). CDR3 region: CASSINRNTEAFF.

The chain employs TRBV18 and TRBJ1-1. CDR3 length: 12 residues. From germline, CDR1 is KGHSH and CDR2 LQKENI. The CDR3 sequence is CASSDDRKWAFF.

The rearrangement joins TRBV7-9 to TRBJ2-5; there is no DNA to check the TCRdb D call of TRBD1. Germline CDR1 reads SEHNR; CDR2 reads FQNEAQ (reference sequence). The CDR3 has 13 residues. Here the CDR3 reads CASSPTGQETQYF.

The J gene is TRBJ2-1, the V gene TRBV12-3 or TRBV12-4; TCRdb's assignment of TRBD1 cannot be checked, as there is no DNA. This CDR3 contains 16 residues. The CDR3 here is CASTKAATGGRNEQFF.

The J gene is TRBJ2-5, the V gene TRBV5-4; TCRdb picks TRBD2, but there is no DNA to check that call. The CDR3 totals 15 residues. Germline V gene sequence: CDR1 SGHNT, CDR2 YYREEE (reference sequence). Here the CDR3 reads CASSLQRSLQETQYF.

The V gene is TRBV6-6, the J gene TRBJ1-2. There are 13 residues in the CDR3. Germline V gene sequence: CDR1 MNHNY, CDR2 SVGAGI (reference sequence). This CDR3 is CASIRPPLRGYTF.

The V gene is TRBV18, the J gene TRBJ2-7; TCRdb's D call of TRBD1 is untestable without DNA. Looked up from germline, CDR1 is KGHSH and CDR2 is LQKENI. The CDR3 has 16 residues. This CDR3 reads CASSSASGTGAHEQYF.

The rearrangement joins TRBV5-6 to TRBJ1-2; with no DNA, the TCRdb D assignment of TRBD1 cannot be verified. CDR1 is SGHDT and CDR2 is YYEEEE in the germline V gene. The CDR3 is made up of 13 amino acids. CDR3 loop: CASRDIKSYGYTF.

This chain connects TRBV19 to TRBJ1-1; TCRdb's D call, TRBD1, is unchecked because there is no DNA. The CDR3 contains 14 residues. Germline CDR1 and CDR2: LNHDA and SQIVND (reference sequence). The CDR3 sequence: CASQRGGIHTEAFF.

The gene calls are TRBV20-1 and TRBJ1-1; the TRBD1 assignment by TCRdb is unverifiable without DNA. Germline lookup yields CDR1 DFQATT and CDR2 SNEGSKA (reference sequence). The CDR3 loop spans 11 amino acids. The CDR3 reads CSAIGQGQAFF.

V and J are TRBV7-2 and TRBJ2-7; TCRdb picks TRBD1, but there is no DNA to check that call. The germline CDR1 and CDR2 sequences are SGHTA and FQGNSA. The CDR3 runs to 14 residues. The CDR3 spells CASSLCRDTYEQYF.

The CDR3 is CASSLSGTSVDEQYF. This sequence joins TRBV5-1 and TRBJ2-7; the TCRdb call, TRBD2, lacks DNA for checking. The length of the CDR3 is 15 residues. Germline V gene sequence: CDR1 SGHRS, CDR2 YFSETQ.

The rearrangement uses TRBV5-4 and TRBJ2-5; absent DNA, TCRdb's TRBD1 call cannot be checked. Per the germline V gene, CDR1 is SGHNT and CDR2 is YYREEE (reference sequence). There are 16 residues in the CDR3. The CDR3 reads CASSLRQGGGQETQYF.